A selection of T cell receptor beta chains follows, all from one sample in a study of shared clonotypes between healthy human individuals. Produced via immunoSEQ multiplex PCR; TCRdb's table is partial and in-frame only. The top ten clones hold 0.1% to 0.15% of a sample with millions of clones, 90% to 95% of them seen once. Sequencing was carried out using naive CD4+ T cells sorted from blood. These TCRs come from a man aged 18 to 35 in good health. CDR3s leave out the opening cysteine and the closing phenylalanine or tryptophan. Fields, in order: J gene, clone size, V gene, CDR3 protein. Clone size is not always given. Where it is, it says once, few, many or a class for expanded clones.

>TRBJ1-5|-|TRBV5-1
ASSGPGENSNQPQH
>TRBJ2-5|-|TRBV5-4
ASSLVLAGVETQY
>TRBJ1-4|-|TRBV20-1
SAREEKLF
>TRBJ1-3|-|TRBV11-3
ASSLGTGTGVSGNTIY
>TRBJ2-3|-|TRBV18
ASSLWDDQAQY
>TRBJ2-1|-|TRBV5-1
ASSLVSGGSYNEQF
>TRBJ2-5|-|TRBV28
ASSLRKTKRLQETQY
>TRBJ1-6|-|TRBV11-3
ASSQGPGAALH
>TRBJ2-1|-|TRBV6-5
ASVGLWDEQF
>TRBJ1-4|-|TRBV18
ASSPPGTGEKLF
>TRBJ1-5|-|TRBV9
ASSDGKQPQH
>TRBJ2-5|-|TRBV28
ASSSRQGGRETQY
>TRBJ1-2|-|TRBV7-2
ASSLIGSVGYT
>TRBJ2-1|-|TRBV7-9
ASSLGAGNPNNEQF
>TRBJ2-2|-|TRBV12-5
ASGWAYGSGELF
>TRBJ2-7|few|TRBV7-9
ASSQTFYEQY
>TRBJ2-1|-|TRBV29-1
SVGRGRYNEQF
>TRBJ2-2|-|TRBV7-2
ASSLGLAVLRNTGELF
>TRBJ2-3|once|TRBV2
ASSGRDRTDTQY
>TRBJ2-7|-|TRBV14
ASSQTGFPYEQY
>TRBJ1-3|-|TRBV11-2
ASSLGASPGNTIY
>TRBJ1-1|-|TRBV11-2
ASSLAQGSGAF
>TRBJ2-7|-|TRBV6-5
ASSYPDSRMAYEQY
>TRBJ2-1|-|TRBV2
ASSFSLGWHEQF
>TRBJ2-3|-|TRBV7-2
ASSLSADTQY
>TRBJ1-1|-|TRBV7-8
ASSLVISVKTEAF
>TRBJ2-7|-|TRBV4-1
ASSQALAGVLNEQY
>TRBJ1-2|-|TRBV7-2
ASSSTGAVFGYT
>TRBJ1-6|-|TRBV5-1
ASSPTSDSPLH
>TRBJ2-7|-|TRBV30
AWSGQLANSYEQY
>TRBJ2-1|-|TRBV5-4
ASSSDGGAHEQF
>TRBJ2-7|-|TRBV10-3
AIGLLGYEQY
>TRBJ2-7|-|TRBV5-1
ASSLRTGFDEQY
>TRBJ2-5|-|TRBV30
AWVSGGLYQETQY
>TRBJ2-7|-|TRBV9
ASSVGIGTGYEQY
>TRBJ2-3|once|TRBV11-2
GSGSWGADTQY
>TRBJ1-2|-|TRBV9
ASTTPGQGLSYGYT
>TRBJ1-5|-|TRBV30
AWSLDRGKSNQPQH
>TRBJ2-3|-|TRBV30
AWSGGTDTQY
>TRBJ2-1|-|TRBV14
ASSEQVGSYNEQF
>TRBJ1-3|-|TRBV18
ASSPSTAGNTIY
>TRBJ2-1|-|TRBV7-2
ASSLVAETEQF
>TRBJ2-3|-|TRBV9
ASSVLAGGTDTQY
>TRBJ2-3|-|TRBV20-1
SAPRDTQY
>TRBJ2-7|-|TRBV5-6
ASSFDGREQY
>TRBJ1-2|-|TRBV7-6
ASSPQGIHGYT
>TRBJ1-1|-|TRBV2
ASRNTGWVTEAF
>TRBJ2-5|-|TRBV6-5
ASLGGPQETQY
>TRBJ2-2|-|TRBV11-2
ASSWTGGVNGELF
>TRBJ2-3|-|TRBV18
ASSPGQGTDTQY